The source of this TCR beta chain is a study of cytomegalovirus exposure and HLA in healthy donors. Both 60 Vbeta primers and 13 Jbeta primers went into the PCR. Clones were read by immunoSEQ multiplex PCR, and TCRdb kept only the in-frame ones, dropping some. The data hold 150,000 to 200,000 clones, with roughly four fifths observed a single time. The sequenced sample was PBMCs. This receptor was identified in a woman aged 45 to 65 in good health and CMV-seropositive.

The CDR3: CASSDEGGTEAFF. CDR3 bases: TGTGCCAGCAGTGACGAGGGAGGCACTGAAGCTTTCTTT. The V gene is TRBV6-4, the J gene TRBJ1-1; D is uncertain. The CDR3 is 13 amino acids. CDR1 and CDR2 from the germline V gene are MRHNA and SNTAGT. V dropped 2 bases and J dropped 4 bases, with 8 bases sitting between them.